The clone carrying this T cell receptor (beta chain) has only a few counts. No antigen is known for it. The V segment lost 2 bases and the J segment 7 bases; nucleotides outside the gene matches: 6. Germline loops: CDR1 SGHRS, CDR2 YFSETQ. The CDR3 consists of 14 residues. Both 60 Vbeta primers and 13 Jbeta primers went into the PCR. Produced via immunoSEQ multiplex PCR; TCRdb's table is partial and in-frame only. The sample contains about 170,000 clones, roughly 80% of which appear only once. This entry belongs to a study of cytomegalovirus exposure and HLA in healthy donors. Notes on the study in general: Some segments of the V type, notably TRBV6-2 and TRBV6-3, were excluded as indistinguishable.

The receptor's source is a male donor in good health and CMV-seronegative. V and J are TRBV5-1 and TRBJ1-2, with 9 bases aligning to TRBD1. The sample comprised PBMCs. In nucleotides, the CDR3 is TGCGCCAGCAGCTTTTTAACAGGGGGCTCTGGCTACACCTTC. Its translation is CASSFLTGGSGYTF.